Shown below are 5 T cell receptor beta chains from a single sample sequenced in a study of blood T cell repertoires in COVID-19 (dated by TCRdb to 2019 to 2021). Library creation used the immunoSEQ multiplex PCR assay. As stored in TCRdb, this immuneACCESS dataset retains in-frame rearrangements with V and J assigned. A fraction of the clones does not appear; measured against another copy, unresolved V genes explain less than half of the discrepancy, and the remainder lacks a known reason. For this sample there are over 200,000 clones; around four fifths appear just once. The ten largest clonotypes hold around 5.4% of the sample. Sample: peripheral blood. The source is a man of 80 years or more with acute or convalescent COVID-19.

The V and J genes are TRBV2 and TRBJ2-5, with D perhaps TRBD1 (6 bases). V lost 10 bases and J 0 bases, leaving 12 bases between the germline ends. The CDR3 extends over 13 amino acids. CDR1 and CDR2 (germline): SNHLY, FYNNEI. CDR3 in amino acids: CATARDNQETQYF. CDR3 coding DNA: TGTGCCACCGCCCGGGACAACCAAGAGACCCAGTACTTC.

This chain uses TRBV18 with TRBJ2-7; 8 nucleotides agree with TRBD1. Per germline, CDR1 KGHSH and CDR2 LQKENI. With V trimmed by 4 bases and J by 2 bases, 7 bases remained unmatched. The CDR3 extends over 15 amino acids. CDR3 nucleotides: TGTGCCAGCTCACTCGGACAGGGTGGCCCCTACGAGCAGTACTTC. Its translation is CASSLGQGGPYEQYF.

The CDR3 is CASSSRTGFDTEAFF. The CDR3 DNA reads TGTGCCAGCAGCTCTCGAACAGGGTTTGACACTGAAGCTTTCTTT. J is TRBJ1-1 and V is TRBV9; maybe TRBD1 (6 bases). Germline V gene sequence: CDR1 SGDLS, CDR2 YYNGEE. The ends were cut back, 4 bases at V and 3 bases at J, with 16 bases in the middle. This CDR3 comprises 15 residues.

V is TRBV5-8 and J is TRBJ2-5; weak D call: TRBD2 (5 bases). Germline V gene data show CDR1 as SGHTS and CDR2 as YDEGEE. V was clipped by 4 bases and J by 0 bases, with 13 bases between them. The CDR3 length is 15 residues. The CDR3 bases are TGTGCCAGCAGCATAGGACTCGCGGACCAAGAGACCCAGTACTTC. This translates into CASSIGLADQETQYF.

The chain has TRBV2 and TRBJ1-1, with D possibly TRBD1 on 5 matching bases. Trimming removed 7 bases from V and 10 bases from J, with 19 bases in between. This CDR3 region has 13 residues. CDR1 is SNHLY, CDR2 FYNNEI, per germline. Here the CDR3 reads CASMAGRGFAAFF. CDR3 nucleotides: TGTGCCAGCATGGCGGGCCGGGGGTTCGCAGCTTTCTTT.